This T cell receptor beta chain is from a study of CD4+ T cells in melanoma. Turning to this clone: What it binds is not known.

This CDR3 has 15 residues. V was clipped by 4 bases and J by 4 bases; unmatched bases: 4. Per germline, CDR1 MNHNY and CDR2 SVGAGI (reference sequence). Study findings and constraints: Reportedly, melanoma neoantigen-specific CD4+ T cells showed varied differentiation states. A reported correlation linked neoantigen-specific CD4+ T cells to CD8+, macrophage and B cell function.

Profiling relied on immunoSEQ multiplex PCR, and the TCRdb table lists in-frame clones only, not all of them. The sample lists tens of thousands of clones, roughly three quarters occurring once. V usage is TRBV6-6 and J usage is TRBJ1-3, with 10 bases that match TRBD1. The sequence came from a human donor with melanoma. The sequenced sample consisted of tumor tissue. Written as DNA, the CDR3 is TGTGCCAGCAGTTTGACAGGGGGCTACGGAAACACCATATATTTT. Its translation is CASSLTGGYGNTIYF.